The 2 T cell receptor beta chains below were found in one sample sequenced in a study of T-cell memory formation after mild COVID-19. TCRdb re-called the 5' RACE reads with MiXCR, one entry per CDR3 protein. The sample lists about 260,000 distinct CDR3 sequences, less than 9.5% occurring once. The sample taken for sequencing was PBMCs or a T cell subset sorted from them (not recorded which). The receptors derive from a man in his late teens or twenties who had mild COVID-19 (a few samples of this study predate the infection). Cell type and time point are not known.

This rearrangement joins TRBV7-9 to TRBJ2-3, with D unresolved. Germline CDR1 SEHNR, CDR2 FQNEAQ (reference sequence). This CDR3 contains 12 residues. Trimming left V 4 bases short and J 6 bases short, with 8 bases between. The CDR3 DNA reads TGTGCCAGCAGCTATGTAGGGGATACGCAGTATTTT. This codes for CASSYVGDTQYF.

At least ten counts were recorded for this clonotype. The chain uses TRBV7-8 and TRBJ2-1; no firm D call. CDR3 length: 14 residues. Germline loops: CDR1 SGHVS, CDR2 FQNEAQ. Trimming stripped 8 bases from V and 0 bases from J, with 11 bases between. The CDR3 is CASVLAISYNEQFF. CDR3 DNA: TGTGCCAGCGTCTTGGCCATCTCCTACAATGAGCAGTTCTTC. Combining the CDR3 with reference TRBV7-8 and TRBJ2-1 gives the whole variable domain GAGVSQSPRYKVAKRGQDVALRCDPISGHVSLFWYQQALGQGPEFLTYFQNEAQLDKSGLPSDRFFAERPEGSVSTLKIQRTQQEDSAVYLCASVLAISYNEQFFGPGTRLTVL.